The subject of this entry is one T cell receptor beta chain. Its cognate antigen is unknown. Sequenced by immunoSEQ multiplex PCR; TCRdb stores in-frame clones only, minus some. The top ten clones hold more than 3.5% of a sample with some 96,000 clones, about 89% of them seen once. V lost 6 bases and J lost 8; bases outside the gene matches: 23. Germline V lookup: CDR1 SNHLY, CDR2 FYNNEI. The CDR3 covers 20 residues. The record originates from a study of T cell responses to AZD1222 COVID-19 vaccine. Whole-study findings and limits: White British people made up most donors, females outnumbered males, and clonal diversity was possibly underestimated. Breadth and depth of Spike-specific TCRs rose after two AZD1222 doses.

The chain links TRBV2 to TRBJ1-4; 11 nucleotides align to TRBD1. Sequenced here: peripheral blood, sampled on day 0 of MenACWY control vaccination. This sequence originates from an adult in good health. CDR3 in DNA: TGTGCCAGCAGGAGGGACAGGGGGGCACGAGGGCCACTTACTATGGAAAAACTGTTTTTT. It yields the protein CASRRDRGARGPLTMEKLFF.